The TCR beta chain described here comes from a study of blood T cell repertoires in COVID-19. Study summary: There were acute and convalescent COVID-19 samples, and they came from the United States, Italy and Spain. T cells, B-cell-depleted T cells, or PBMCs provided the cDNA or gDNA that served as material.

Produced via immunoSEQ multiplex PCR; TCRdb's table is partial and in-frame only. Among 190,000 or so clones, just under 85% were seen once, and the ten largest hold approximately 0.97%. Sequencing input: peripheral blood. This clonotype was obtained from a man between 60 and 75 years old with COVID-19, enrolled during active disease.

The CDR3 region has the DNA TGTGCCAGCAGCCCCGGACAGGGGAATTCACCCCTCCACTTT. It yields the protein CASSPGQGNSPLHF. V usage is TRBV13 and J usage is TRBJ1-6; TRBD1 matches 9 bases. CDR3 length: 14 amino acids. Germline CDR1 reads PRHDT; CDR2 reads FYEKMQ (reference sequence). With V trimmed by 5 bases and J by 7 bases, 3 bases remained unmatched.